This entry lists 9 T cell receptor beta chains sequenced from one sample in a study of T cell changes during pregnancy in multiple sclerosis. The protocol was immunoSEQ multiplex PCR, while the TCRdb copy is restricted to in-frame clones and leaves out a portion. The sample contains approximately 9,100 clones, about 89% of which appear only once. The sequenced sample was CD8+ T cells from peripheral blood mononuclear cells, obtained in the first trimester of pregnancy. The source of these receptors is a female donor in good health, enrolled as a control in a pregnancy study.

CDR3 coding DNA: TGTGCCAGCAGCCAAGATAAGTCGCAGTCCACAGATACGCAGTATTTT. Its translation: CASSQDKSQSTDTQYF. The chain links TRBV4-2 to TRBJ2-3; D gene unclear. Germline values: CDR1 LGHNA, CDR2 YNFKEQ. The CDR3 runs 16 residues. Trimming left V 0 bases short and J 2 bases short, with 12 bases between.

The CDR3 coding sequence is TGTGCCACCCGGGACTTGAGCCGAGAGCAGTTCTTC. This translates into CATRDLSREQFF. V gene TRBV15 combines with J gene TRBJ2-1; D is perhaps TRBD2 (6 bases). V shed 8 bases and J shed 10 bases, with 15 bases lying between them. The CDR3 has 12 amino acids. Germline V lookup: CDR1 LNHNV, CDR2 YYDKDF (reference sequence).

The chain uses TRBV4-1 and TRBJ2-2; D is perhaps TRBD2 (6 bases). With 4 bases removed from V and 7 bases from J, the gap between germline ends came to 13 bases. The CDR3 is made up of 14 amino acids. Germline V gene data show CDR1 as MGHRA and CDR2 as YSYEKL. The CDR3 is CASSLTTSNGELFF. CDR3 in DNA: TGCGCCAGCAGCCTCACTACTAGCAACGGGGAGCTGTTTTTT.

The chain has TRBV7-2 and TRBJ2-7, with D maybe TRBD2 (6 bases). The CDR3 is made up of 16 amino acids. Per germline, CDR1 SGHTA and CDR2 FQGNSA. V was shortened by 5 bases and J by 0 bases, with 17 bases between the two germline ends. The CDR3 DNA reads TGTGCCAGCAGCCGCCGGGGGTCGGCGTCCTCCTACGAGCAGTACTTC. Translating it yields CASSRRGSASSYEQYF.

V gene TRBV5-1 combines with J gene TRBJ1-1; possible D gene TRBD1, 5 bases. The CDR3 consists of 14 residues. Trimming left V 5 bases short and J 1 base short, with 12 bases between. Germline V gene data show CDR1 as SGHRS and CDR2 as YFSETQ. The CDR3 here is CASSYDQGNTEAFF. In nucleotides, the CDR3 is TGCGCCAGCAGTTACGACCAGGGGAACACTGAAGCTTTCTTT.

This chain's CDR3 is CASSSHGGTGMFQETQYF. In DNA, the CDR3 is TGTGCCAGCAGCTCTCACGGTGGGACAGGAATGTTCCAAGAGACCCAGTACTTC. This chain uses TRBV5-4 with TRBJ2-5, with 8 bases that match TRBD1. V shed 3 bases and J 1 base; nucleotides not matched to a gene: 14. The CDR3 loop spans 18 amino acids. Per germline, CDR1 SGHNT and CDR2 YYREEE (reference sequence).

CDR3 residues: CATSGGGSTIYF. The CDR3 nucleotides read TGTGCCACCAGCGGGGGCGGGAGCACCATATATTTT. The chain is built from TRBV15 and TRBJ1-3; perhaps TRBD1 as D (6 bases). Germline CDR1 is LNHNV and CDR2 is YYDKDF (reference sequence). This CDR3 region has 12 residues. V gave up 5 bases and J gave up 9 bases, with 11 bases separating them.

The CDR3 DNA follows: TGTGCCAGCAGCACTAGTCGGGACAGCGTAAATGAAAAACTGTTTTTT. This sequence encodes CASSTSRDSVNEKLFF. J is TRBJ1-4 and V is TRBV13; 7 nucleotides line up with TRBD1. This CDR3 is 16 amino acids long. Per the germline V gene, CDR1 is PRHDT and CDR2 is FYEKMQ (reference sequence). V lost 5 bases to trimming and J lost 5 bases; unmatched junction nucleotides: 11.

J is TRBJ2-2 and V is TRBV7-9, with 7 bases matching TRBD1. The CDR3 is 18 amino acids. Germline-derived CDR1 and CDR2 are SEHNR and FQNEAQ (reference sequence). J was trimmed by 7 bases and V by 2 bases; bases with no gene match: 16. CDR3 bases: TGTGCCAGCAGCTTATTCCCTAACAGGGGTTTAGAGGACGGGGAGCTGTTTTTT. It is translated as CASSLFPNRGLEDGELFF.